This T cell receptor (beta chain) was sequenced in a study of blood T cell repertoires in COVID-19. On the study more broadly: Nucleic acid was either cDNA or gDNA, and it came from T cells, B-cell-depleted T cells, or PBMCs.

Assignment of participants to cohorts was predicated upon participant-reported clinical history. Clones were read by immunoSEQ multiplex PCR, and TCRdb kept only the in-frame ones, dropping some. The sample holds a few hundred thousand clones, 87% seen once. This CDR3 is built from 14 residues. Trimming left V 2 bases short and J 2 bases short, with 6 bases between. Germline V gene sequence: CDR1 LNHDA, CDR2 SQIVND (reference sequence). This sequence joins TRBV19 and TRBJ1-4; D call uncertain. The sequence came from a woman in her thirties who had recovered from COVID-19. Sequenced sample: PBMCs or T cells enriched from blood (not recorded which). CDR3 nucleotide sequence: TGTGCCAGTAGTATAACAGCTACTAATGAAAAACTGTTTTTT. This gives the protein CASSITATNEKLFF.